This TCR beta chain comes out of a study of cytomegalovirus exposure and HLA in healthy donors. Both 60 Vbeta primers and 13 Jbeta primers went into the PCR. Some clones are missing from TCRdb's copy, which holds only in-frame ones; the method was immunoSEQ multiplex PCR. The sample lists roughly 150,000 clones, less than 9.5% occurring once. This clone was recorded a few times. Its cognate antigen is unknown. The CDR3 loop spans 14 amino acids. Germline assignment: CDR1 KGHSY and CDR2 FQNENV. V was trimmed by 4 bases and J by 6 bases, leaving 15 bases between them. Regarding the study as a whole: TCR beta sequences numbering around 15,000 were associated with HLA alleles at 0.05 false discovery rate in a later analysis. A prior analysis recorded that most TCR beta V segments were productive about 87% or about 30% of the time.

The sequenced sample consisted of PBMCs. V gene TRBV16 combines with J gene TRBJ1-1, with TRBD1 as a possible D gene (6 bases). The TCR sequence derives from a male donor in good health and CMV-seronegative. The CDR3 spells CASSPRGGFAEAFF. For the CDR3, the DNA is TGTGCCAGCAGCCCGAGGGGGGGATTTGCTGAAGCTTTCTTT.